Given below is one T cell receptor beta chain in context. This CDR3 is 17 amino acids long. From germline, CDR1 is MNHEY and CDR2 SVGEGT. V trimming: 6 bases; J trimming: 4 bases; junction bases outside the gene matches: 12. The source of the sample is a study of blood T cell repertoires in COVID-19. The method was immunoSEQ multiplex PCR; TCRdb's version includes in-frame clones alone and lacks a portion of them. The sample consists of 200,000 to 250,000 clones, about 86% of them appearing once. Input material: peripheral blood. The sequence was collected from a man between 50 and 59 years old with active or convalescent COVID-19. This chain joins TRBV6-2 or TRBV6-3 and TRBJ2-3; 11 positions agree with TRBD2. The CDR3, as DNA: TGTGCCAGCAGCAGAACCCCTAGCGGGGGGAAGTCAGATACGCAGTATTTT. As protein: CASSRTPSGGKSDTQYF.